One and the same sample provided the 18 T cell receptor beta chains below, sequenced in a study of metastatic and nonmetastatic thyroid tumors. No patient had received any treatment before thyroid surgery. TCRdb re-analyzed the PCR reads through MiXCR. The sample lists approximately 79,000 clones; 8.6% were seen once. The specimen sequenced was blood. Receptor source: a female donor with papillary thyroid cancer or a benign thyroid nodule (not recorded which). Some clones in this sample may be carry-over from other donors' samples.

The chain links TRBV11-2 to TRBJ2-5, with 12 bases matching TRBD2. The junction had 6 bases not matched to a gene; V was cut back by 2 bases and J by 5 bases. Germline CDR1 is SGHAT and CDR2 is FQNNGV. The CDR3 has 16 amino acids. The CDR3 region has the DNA TGTGCCAGCAGCTTACCTAGCGGGGGGGCCGGTGAGACCCAGTACTTC. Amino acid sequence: CASSLPSGGAGETQYF.

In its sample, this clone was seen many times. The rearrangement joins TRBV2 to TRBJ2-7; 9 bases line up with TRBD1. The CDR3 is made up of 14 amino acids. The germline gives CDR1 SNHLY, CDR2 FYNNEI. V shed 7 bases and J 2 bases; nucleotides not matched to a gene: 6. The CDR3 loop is CASIKDRGTYEQYF. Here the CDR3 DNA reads TGTGCCAGCATCAAAGACAGGGGGACCTACGAGCAGTACTTC.

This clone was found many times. As DNA, the CDR3 is TGTGCCAGCAGTTACGGGGGGCGGGACACAGATACGCAGTATTTT. Protein sequence: CASSYGGRDTDTQYF. The chain joins TRBV6-6 to TRBJ2-3, with D possibly being TRBD1 or TRBD2 (6 bases each). V was trimmed by 2 bases and J by 2 bases, leaving 11 bases between them. Germline CDR1 MNHNY, CDR2 SVGAGI (reference sequence). The CDR3 extends over 15 amino acids.

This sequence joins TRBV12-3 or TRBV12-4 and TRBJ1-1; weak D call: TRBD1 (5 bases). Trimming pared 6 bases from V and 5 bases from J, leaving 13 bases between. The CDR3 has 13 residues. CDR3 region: CASSYGGRTEAFF. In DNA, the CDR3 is TGTGCCAGCAGCTACGGGGGGAGGACTGAAGCTTTCTTT.

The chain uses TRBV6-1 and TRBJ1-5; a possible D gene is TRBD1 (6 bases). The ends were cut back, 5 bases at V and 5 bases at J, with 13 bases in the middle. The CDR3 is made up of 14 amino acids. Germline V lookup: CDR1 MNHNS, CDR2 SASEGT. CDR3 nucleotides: TGTGCCAGCAGTTTACGGGGGGCGGATCAGCCCCAGCATTTT. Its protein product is CASSLRGADQPQHF.

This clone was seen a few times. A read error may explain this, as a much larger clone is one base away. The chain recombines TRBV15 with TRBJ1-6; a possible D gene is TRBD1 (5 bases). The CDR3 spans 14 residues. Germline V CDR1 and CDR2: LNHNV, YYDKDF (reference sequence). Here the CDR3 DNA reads TGTGCCGCCAGCGCGCAGGGTGGGAATTCACCCCTCCACTTT. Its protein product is CAASAQGGNSPLHF.

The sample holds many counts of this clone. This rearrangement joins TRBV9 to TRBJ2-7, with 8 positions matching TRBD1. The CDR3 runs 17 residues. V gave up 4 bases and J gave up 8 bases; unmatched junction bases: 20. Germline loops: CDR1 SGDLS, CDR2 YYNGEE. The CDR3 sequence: CASSSATDRAGTKQQYF. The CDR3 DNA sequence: TGTGCCAGCAGCTCCGCGACGGACAGGGCGGGAACAAAACAGCAGTACTTC.

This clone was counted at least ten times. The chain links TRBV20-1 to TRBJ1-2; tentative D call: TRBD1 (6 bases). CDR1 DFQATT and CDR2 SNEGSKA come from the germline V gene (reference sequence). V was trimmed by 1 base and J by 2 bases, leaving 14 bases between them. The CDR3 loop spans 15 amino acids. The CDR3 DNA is TGCAGTGCTAGAGCGGTCCAGGGGACGAACTATGGCTACACCTTC. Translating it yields CSARAVQGTNYGYTF.

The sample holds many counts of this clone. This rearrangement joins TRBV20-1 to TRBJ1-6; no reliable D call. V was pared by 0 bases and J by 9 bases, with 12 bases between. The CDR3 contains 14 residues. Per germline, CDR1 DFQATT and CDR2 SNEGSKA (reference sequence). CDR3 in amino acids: CSAREGFIGSPLHF. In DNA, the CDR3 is TGCAGTGCTAGAGAGGGATTCATTGGTTCACCCCTCCACTTT.

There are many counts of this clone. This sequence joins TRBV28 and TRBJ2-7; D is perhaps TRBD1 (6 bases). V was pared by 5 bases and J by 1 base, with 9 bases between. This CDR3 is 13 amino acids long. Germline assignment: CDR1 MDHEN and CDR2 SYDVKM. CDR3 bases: TGTGCCAGCAGTCAGGGGTCTTCCTACGAGCAGTACTTC. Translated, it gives CASSQGSSYEQYF.

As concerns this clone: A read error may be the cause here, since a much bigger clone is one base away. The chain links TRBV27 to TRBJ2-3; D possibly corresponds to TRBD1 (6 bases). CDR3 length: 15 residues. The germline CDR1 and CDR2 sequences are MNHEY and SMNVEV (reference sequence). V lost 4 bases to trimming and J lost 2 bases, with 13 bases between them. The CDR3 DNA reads TGTGCCAGCAGTTCCAGGGGTCCCTCCACAGATACGCAGTATTTT. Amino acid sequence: CASSSRGPSTDTQYF.

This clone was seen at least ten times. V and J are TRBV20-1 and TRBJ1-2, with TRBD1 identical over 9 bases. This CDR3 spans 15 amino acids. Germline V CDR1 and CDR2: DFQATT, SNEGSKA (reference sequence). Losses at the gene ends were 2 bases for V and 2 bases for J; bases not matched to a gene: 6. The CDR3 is CSARPTGTGNYGYTF. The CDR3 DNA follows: TGCAGTGCTAGACCCACCGGGACAGGGAACTATGGCTACACCTTC.

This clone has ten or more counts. The CDR3 DNA follows: TGTGCCAGCAGCCAAGATCCAACGGGGGGGCCTAGCACAGATACGCAGTATTTT. This encodes CASSQDPTGGPSTDTQYF. The J gene is TRBJ2-3, the V gene TRBV4-2; TRBD2 matches at 8 bases. Germline-derived CDR1 and CDR2 are LGHNA and YNFKEQ. This CDR3 has 18 amino acids. The V gene end was trimmed by 0 bases and the J gene end by 0 bases; junction bases not matched to a gene: 8.

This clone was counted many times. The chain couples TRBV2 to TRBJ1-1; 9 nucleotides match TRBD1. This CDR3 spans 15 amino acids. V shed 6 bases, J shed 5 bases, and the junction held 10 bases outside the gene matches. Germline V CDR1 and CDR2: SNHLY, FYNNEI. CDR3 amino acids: CASRLQGARETEAFF. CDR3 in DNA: TGTGCCAGCAGACTACAGGGGGCGCGTGAGACTGAAGCTTTCTTT.

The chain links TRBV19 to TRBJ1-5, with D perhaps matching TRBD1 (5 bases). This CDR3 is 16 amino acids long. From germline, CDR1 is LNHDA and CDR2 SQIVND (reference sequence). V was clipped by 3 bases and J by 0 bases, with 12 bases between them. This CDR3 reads CASSIWGSPSNQPQHF. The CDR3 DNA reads TGTGCCAGTAGTATTTGGGGGTCCCCTAGCAATCAGCCCCAGCATTTT.

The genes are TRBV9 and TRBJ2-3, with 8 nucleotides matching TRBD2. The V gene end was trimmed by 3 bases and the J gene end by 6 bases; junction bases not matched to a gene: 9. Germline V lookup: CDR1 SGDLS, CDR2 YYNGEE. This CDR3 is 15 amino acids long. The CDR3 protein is CASSAEGGGMDTQYF. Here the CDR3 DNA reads TGTGCCAGCAGCGCCGAAGGCGGGGGGATGGATACGCAGTATTTT.

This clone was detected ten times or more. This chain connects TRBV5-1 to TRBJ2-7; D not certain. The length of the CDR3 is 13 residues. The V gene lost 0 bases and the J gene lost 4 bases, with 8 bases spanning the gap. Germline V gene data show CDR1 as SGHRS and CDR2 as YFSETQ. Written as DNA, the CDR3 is TGCGCCAGCAGCTTGGGGGCGCGGTACGAGCAGTACTTC. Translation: CASSLGARYEQYF.

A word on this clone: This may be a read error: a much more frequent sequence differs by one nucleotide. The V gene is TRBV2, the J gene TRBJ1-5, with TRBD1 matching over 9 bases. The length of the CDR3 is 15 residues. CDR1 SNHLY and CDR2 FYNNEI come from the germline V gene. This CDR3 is CASRKGQGGIQPHHF. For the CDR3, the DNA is TGTGCCAGCAGGAAGGGACAGGGCGGTATTCAGCCCCATCATTTT.